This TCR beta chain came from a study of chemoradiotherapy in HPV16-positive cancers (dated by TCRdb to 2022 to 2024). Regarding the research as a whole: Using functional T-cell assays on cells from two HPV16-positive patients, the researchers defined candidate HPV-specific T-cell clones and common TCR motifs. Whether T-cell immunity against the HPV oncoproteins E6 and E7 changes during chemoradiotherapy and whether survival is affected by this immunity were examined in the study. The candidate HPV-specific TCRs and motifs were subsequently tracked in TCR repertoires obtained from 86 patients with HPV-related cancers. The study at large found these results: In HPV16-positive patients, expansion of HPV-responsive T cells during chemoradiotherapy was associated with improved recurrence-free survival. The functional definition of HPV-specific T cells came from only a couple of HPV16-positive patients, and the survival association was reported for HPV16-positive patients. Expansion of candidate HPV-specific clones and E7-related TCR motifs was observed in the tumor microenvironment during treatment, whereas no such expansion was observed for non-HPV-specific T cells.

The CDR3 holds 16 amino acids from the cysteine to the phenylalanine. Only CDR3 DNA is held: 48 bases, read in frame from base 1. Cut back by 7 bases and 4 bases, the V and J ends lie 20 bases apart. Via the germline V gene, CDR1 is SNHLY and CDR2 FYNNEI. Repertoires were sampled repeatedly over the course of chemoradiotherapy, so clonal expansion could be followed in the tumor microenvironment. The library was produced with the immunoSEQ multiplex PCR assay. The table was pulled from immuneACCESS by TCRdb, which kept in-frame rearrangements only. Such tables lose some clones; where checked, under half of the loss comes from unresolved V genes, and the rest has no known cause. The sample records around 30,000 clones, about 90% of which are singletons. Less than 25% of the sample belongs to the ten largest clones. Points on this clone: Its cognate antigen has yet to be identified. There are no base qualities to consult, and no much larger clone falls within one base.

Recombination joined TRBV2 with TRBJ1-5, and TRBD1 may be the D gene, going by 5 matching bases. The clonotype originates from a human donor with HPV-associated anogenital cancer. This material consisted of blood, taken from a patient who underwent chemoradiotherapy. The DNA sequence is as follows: TGTGCCAGCATGGGAGTGGGGGGAACGCATAATCAGCCCCAGCATTTT. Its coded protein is CASMGVGGTHNQPQHF.